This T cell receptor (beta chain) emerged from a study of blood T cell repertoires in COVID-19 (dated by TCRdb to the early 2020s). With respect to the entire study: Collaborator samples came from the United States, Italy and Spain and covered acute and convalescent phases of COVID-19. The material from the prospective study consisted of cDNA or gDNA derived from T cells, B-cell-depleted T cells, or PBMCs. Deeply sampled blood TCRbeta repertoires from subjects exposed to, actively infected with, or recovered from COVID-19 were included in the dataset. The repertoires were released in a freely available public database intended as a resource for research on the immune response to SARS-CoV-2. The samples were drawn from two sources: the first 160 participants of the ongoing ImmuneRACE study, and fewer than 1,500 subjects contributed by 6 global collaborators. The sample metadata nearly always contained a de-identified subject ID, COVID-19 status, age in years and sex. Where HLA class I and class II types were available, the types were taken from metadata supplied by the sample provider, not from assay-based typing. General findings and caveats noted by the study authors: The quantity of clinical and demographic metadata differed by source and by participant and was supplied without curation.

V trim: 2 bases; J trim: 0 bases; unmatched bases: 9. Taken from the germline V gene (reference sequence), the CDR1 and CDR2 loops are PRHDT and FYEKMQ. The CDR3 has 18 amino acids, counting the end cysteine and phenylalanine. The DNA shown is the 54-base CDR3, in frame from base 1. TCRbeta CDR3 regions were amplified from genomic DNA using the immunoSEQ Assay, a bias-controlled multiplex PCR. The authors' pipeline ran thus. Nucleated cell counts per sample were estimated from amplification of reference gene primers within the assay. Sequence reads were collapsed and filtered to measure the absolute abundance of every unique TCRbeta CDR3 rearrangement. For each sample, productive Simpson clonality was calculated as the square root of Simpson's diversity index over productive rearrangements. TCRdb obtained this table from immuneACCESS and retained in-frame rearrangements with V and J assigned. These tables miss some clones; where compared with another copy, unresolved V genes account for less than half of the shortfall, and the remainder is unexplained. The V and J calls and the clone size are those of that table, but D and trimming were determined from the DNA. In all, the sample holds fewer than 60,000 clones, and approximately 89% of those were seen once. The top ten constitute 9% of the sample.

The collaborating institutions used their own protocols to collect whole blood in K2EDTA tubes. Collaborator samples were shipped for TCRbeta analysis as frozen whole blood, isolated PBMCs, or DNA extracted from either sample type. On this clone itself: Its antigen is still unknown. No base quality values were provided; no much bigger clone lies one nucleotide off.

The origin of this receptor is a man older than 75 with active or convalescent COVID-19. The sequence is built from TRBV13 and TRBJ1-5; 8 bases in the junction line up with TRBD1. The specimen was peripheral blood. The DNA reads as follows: TGTGCCAGCAGCTTAAGGGGGGGCAGGGGGCTTAGCAATCAGCCCCAGCATTTT. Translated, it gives CASSLRGGRGLSNQPQHF.